The clone carrying this TCR beta chain was picked up one time. The limits of the CDR3 on the DNA are not certain, so only TCRdb's listed CDR3 is given. The study extracted blood RNA from unsorted whole blood and also extracted germline DNA. This sample is part of a study of tumor-infiltrating lymphocytes in primary liver carcinoma. From germline, CDR1 is SQVTM and CDR2 ANQGSEA. A total of 13 residues make up the CDR3, ends included. Total RNA (around 510 ng) served as template for TCR beta cDNA synthesis primed by a constant-region primer. ARM-PCR was slightly modified, and three nested multiplex PCR rounds with it gave rise to the TCR beta libraries. Each of the first two PCR rounds ran roughly 9 cycles with TRBV1-TRBV30 forward and C-beta reverse primers. Using its own MiXCR run on the multiplex PCR reads, TCRdb lists one record per CDR3 protein. The top ten clones hold roughly 9% of a sample with about 320,000 distinct CDR3 sequences, 65% of them seen once.

The sequence was collected from a man aged 40-55 years with primary liver carcinoma and hepatitis B virus infection. Sequencing used peripheral blood. V and J are TRBV29-1 and TRBJ1-5; the table's D call of TRBD1 was not tested on the DNA. This chain's CDR3 is CSVGAGINQPHHF.